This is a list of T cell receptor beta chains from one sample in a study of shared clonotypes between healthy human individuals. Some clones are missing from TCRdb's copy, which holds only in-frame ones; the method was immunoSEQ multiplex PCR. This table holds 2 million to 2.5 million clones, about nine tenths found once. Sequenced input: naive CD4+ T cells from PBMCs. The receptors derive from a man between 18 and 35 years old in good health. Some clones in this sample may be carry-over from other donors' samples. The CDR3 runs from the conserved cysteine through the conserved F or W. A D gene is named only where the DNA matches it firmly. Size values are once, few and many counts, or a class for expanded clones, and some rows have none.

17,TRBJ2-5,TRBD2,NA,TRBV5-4,CASSGRPSGRAQETQYF,TGTGCCAGCAGTGGGCGGCCTAGCGGGAGGGCGCAAGAGACCCAGTACTTC
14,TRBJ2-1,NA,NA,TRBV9,CASSPASRYNEQFF,TGTGCCAGCAGCCCAGCATCTCGGTACAATGAGCAGTTCTTC
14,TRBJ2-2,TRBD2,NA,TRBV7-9,CASSLVAGGVELFF,TGTGCCAGCAGCTTAGTGGCGGGAGGCGTGGAGCTGTTTTTT
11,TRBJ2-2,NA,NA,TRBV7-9,CASSPFGELFF,TGTGCCAGCAGCCCCTTCGGGGAGCTGTTTTTT
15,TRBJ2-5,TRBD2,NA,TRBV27,CASSPTPSGPGTQYF,TGTGCCAGCAGTCCTACCCCTAGCGGCCCAGGGACCCAGTACTTC
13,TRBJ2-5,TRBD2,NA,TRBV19,CASSPTSAGTQYF,TGTGCCAGTAGTCCAACTAGCGCTGGGACCCAGTACTTC
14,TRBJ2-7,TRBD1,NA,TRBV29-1,CSVLPGTGGYEQYF,TGCAGCGTCCTTCCCGGGACAGGGGGCTACGAGCAGTACTTC
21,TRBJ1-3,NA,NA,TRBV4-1,CASSQGTPGAIVKGSGNTIYF,TGCGCCAGCAGCCAAGGGACCCCCGGGGCGATCGTAAAAGGGTCTGGAAACACCATATATTTT
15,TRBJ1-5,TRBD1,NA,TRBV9,CASSGGDRYNQPQHF,TGTGCCAGCAGCGGTGGGGACAGGTACAATCAGCCCCAGCATTTT
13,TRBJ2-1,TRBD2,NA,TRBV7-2,CAQGLAPDNEQFF,TGTGCCCAGGGACTAGCCCCCGACAATGAGCAGTTCTTC
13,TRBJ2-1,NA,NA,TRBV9,CASSGSLANEQFF,TGTGCCAGCAGCGGTTCCCTCGCGAACGAGCAGTTCTTC
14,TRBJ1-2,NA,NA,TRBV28,CASRPGGGNYGYTF,TGTGCCAGCAGACCCGGTGGGGGTAACTATGGCTACACCTTC
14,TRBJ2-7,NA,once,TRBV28,CASSSMTAFYEQYF,TGTGCCAGCAGTTCGATGACTGCATTTTACGAGCAGTACTTC
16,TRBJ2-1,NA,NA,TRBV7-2,CASSALLAPAYNEQFF,TGTGCCAGCAGCGCACTTCTAGCCCCCGCCTACAATGAGCAGTTCTTC
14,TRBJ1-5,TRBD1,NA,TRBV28,CASSLGTGDQPQHF,TGTGCCAGCAGTTTAGGGACAGGGGATCAGCCCCAGCATTTT
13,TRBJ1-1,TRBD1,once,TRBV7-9,CASSRLGGAGAFF,TGTGCCAGCAGCCGACTAGGGGGCGCGGGGGCTTTCTTT
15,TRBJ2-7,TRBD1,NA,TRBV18,CASSRMNDRAYEQYF,TGTGCCAGCTCACGCATGAACGACAGGGCCTACGAGCAGTACTTC
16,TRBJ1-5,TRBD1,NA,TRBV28,CASSLFRQGVDQPQHF,TGTGCCAGCAGTTTATTTCGGCAGGGGGTGGATCAGCCCCAGCATTTT
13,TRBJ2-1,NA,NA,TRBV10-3,CAISEVQYNEQFF,TGTGCCATCAGTGAGGTACAGTACAATGAGCAGTTCTTC
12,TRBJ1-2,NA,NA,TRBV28,CASSLGTGGYTF,TGTGCCAGCAGTCTTGGGACGGGTGGCTACACCTTC
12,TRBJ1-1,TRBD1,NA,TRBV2,CASSDRDTEAFF,TGTGCCAGCAGCGACAGGGACACTGAAGCTTTCTTT
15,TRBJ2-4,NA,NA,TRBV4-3,CASSQEGGAKNIQYF,TGCGCCAGCAGCCAAGAGGGAGGAGCCAAAAACATTCAGTACTTC
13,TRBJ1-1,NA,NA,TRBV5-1,CASSLVLNTEAFF,TGCGCCAGCAGCTTGGTTTTGAACACTGAAGCTTTCTTT
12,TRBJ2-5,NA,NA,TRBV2,CASSERGRGGNF,TGTGCCAGCAGTGAAAGGGGCAGGGGGGGAAACTTC
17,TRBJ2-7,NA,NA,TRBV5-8,CASSLDLGSLGAYEQYF,TGTGCCAGCAGCTTGGATCTCGGGAGCCTAGGGGCCTACGAGCAGTACTTC
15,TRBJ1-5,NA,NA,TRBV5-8,CASSLDGRSNQPQHF,TGTGCCAGCAGCTTGGATGGGCGGAGCAATCAGCCCCAGCATTTT
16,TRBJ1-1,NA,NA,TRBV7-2,CASSFGMTARNTEAFF,TGTGCCAGCAGCTTTGGGATGACAGCCCGGAACACTGAAGCTTTCTTT
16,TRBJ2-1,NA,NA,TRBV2,CASRSRLAGSYNEQFF,TGTGCCAGCAGATCCCGACTTGCGGGATCCTACAATGAGCAGTTCTTC
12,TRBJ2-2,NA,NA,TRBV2,CASRGDTGELFF,TGTGCCAGCAGAGGGGACACCGGGGAGCTGTTTTTT